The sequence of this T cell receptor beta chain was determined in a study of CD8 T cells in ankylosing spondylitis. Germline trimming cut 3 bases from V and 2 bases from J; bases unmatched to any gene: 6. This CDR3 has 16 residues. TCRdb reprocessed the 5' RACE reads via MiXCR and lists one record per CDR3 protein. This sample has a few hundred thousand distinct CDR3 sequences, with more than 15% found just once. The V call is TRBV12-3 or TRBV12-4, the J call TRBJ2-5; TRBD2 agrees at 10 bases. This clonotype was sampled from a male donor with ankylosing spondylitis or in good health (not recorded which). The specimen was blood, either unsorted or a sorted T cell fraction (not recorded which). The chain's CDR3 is CASSFGLAEEQETQYF. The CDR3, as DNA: TGTGCCAGCAGTTTCGGACTAGCGGAGGAACAAGAGACCCAGTACTTC.